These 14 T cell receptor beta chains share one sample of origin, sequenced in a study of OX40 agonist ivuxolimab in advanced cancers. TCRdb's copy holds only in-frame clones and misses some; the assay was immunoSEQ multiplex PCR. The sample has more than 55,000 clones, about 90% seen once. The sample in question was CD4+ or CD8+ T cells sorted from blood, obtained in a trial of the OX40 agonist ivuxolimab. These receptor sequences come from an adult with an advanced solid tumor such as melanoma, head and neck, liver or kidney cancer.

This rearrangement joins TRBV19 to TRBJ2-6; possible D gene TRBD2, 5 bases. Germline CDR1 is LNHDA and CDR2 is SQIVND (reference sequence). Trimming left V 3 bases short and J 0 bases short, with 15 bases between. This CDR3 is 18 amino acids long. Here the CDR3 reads CASSIGQRRSSGANVLTF. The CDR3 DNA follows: TGTGCCAGTAGTATTGGTCAGCGGCGAAGCTCTGGGGCCAACGTCCTGACTTTC.

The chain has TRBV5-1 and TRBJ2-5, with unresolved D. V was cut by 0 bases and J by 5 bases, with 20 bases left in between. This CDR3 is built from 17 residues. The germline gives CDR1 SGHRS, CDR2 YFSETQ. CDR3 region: CASSLASGVSEWETQYF. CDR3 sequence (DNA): TGCGCCAGCAGCTTGGCCTCGGGCGTCTCGGAGTGGGAGACCCAGTACTTC. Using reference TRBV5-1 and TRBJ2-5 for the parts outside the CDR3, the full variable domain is KAGVTQTPRYLIKTRGQQVTLSCSPISGHRSVSWYQQTPGQGLQFLFEYFSETQRNKGNFPGRFSGRQFSNSRSEMNVSTLELGDSALYLCASSLASGVSEWETQYFGPGTRLLVL.

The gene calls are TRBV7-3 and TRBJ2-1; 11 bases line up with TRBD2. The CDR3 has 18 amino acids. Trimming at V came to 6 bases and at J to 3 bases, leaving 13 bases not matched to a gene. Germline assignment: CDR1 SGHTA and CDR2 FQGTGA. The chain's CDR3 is CASRPAGLAGGGYNEQFF. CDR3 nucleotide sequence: TGTGCCAGCAGGCCTGCCGGGCTAGCGGGAGGCGGCTACAATGAGCAGTTCTTC.

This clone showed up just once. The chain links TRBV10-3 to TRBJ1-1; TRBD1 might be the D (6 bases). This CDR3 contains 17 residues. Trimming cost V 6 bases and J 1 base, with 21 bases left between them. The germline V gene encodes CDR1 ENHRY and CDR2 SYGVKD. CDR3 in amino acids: CAIRRRAGDLQNTEAFF. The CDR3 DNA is TGTGCCATCAGGCGGCGGGCAGGGGATCTTCAGAACACTGAAGCTTTCTTT.

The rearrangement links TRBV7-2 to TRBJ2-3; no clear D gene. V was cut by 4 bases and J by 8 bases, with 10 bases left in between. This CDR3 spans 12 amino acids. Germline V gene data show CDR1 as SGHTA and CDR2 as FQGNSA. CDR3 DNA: TGTGCCAGCAGCTCTGCTATAAGTACGCAGTATTTT. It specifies CASSSAISTQYF.

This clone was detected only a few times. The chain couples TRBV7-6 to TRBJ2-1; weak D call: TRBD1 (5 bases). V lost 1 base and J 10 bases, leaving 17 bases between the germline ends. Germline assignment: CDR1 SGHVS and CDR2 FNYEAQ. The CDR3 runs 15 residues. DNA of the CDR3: TGTGCCAGCAGCTTAGTGGCTAGAAGTCCAGGGGAGCAGTTCTTC. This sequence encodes CASSLVARSPGEQFF. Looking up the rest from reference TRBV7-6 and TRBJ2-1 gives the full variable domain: GAGVSQSPRYKVTKRGQDVALRCDPISGHVSLYWYRQALGQGPEFLTYFNYEAQQDKSGLPNDRFSAERPEGSISTLTIQRTEQRDSAMYRCASSLVARSPGEQFFGPGTRLTVL.

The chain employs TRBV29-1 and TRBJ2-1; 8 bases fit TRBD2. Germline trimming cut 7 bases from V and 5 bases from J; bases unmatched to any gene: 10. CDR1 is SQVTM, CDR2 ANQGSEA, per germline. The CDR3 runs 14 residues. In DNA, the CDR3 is TGCAGCGCCCAAGAGCGGGGGATGGACAATGAGCAGTTCTTC. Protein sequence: CSAQERGMDNEQFF.

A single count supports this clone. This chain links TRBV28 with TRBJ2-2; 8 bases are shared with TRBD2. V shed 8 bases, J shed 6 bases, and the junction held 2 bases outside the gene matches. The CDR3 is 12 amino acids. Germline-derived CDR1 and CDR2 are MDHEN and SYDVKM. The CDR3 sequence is CASGLAPGELFF. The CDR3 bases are TGTGCCAGCGGACTAGCCCCCGGGGAGCTGTTTTTT. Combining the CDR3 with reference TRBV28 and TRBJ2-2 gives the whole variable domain DVKVTQSSRYLVKRTGEKVFLECVQDMDHENMFWYRQDPGLGLRLIYFSYDVKMKEKGDIPEGYSVSREKKERFSLILESASTNQTSMYLCASGLAPGELFFGEGSRLTVL.

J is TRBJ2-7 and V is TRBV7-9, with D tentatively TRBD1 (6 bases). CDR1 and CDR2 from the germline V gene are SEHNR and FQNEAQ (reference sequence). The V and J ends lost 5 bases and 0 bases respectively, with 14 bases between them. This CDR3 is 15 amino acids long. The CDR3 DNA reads TGTGCCAGCAGCATTATGACAGGCCACTCCTACGAGCAGTACTTC. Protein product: CASSIMTGHSYEQYF.

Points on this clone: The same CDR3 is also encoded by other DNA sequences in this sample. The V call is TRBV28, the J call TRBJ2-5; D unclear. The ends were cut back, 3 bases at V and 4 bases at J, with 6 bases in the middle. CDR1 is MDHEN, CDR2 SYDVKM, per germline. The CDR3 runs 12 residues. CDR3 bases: TGTGCCAGCAGTTTTGTTTTAGAGACCCAGTACTTC. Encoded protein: CASSFVLETQYF.

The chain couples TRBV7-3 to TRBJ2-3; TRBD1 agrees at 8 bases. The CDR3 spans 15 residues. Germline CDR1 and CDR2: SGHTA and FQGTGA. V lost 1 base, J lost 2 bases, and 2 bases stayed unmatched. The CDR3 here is CASSLNRGDTDTQYF. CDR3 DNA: TGTGCCAGCAGCTTAAACAGGGGGGACACAGATACGCAGTATTTT.

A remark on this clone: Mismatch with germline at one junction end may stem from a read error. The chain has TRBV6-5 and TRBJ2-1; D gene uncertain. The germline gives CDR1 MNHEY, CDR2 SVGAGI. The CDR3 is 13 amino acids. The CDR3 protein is CASSYKLYSEQFF. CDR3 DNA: TGTGCCAGCAGTTACAAGTTGTACAGTGAGCAGTTCTTC.

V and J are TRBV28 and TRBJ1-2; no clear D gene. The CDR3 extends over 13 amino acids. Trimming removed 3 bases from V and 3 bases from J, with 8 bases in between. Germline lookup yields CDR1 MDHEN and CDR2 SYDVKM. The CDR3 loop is CASSFKRYYGYTF. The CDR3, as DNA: TGTGCCAGCAGTTTTAAAAGGTACTATGGCTACACCTTC.

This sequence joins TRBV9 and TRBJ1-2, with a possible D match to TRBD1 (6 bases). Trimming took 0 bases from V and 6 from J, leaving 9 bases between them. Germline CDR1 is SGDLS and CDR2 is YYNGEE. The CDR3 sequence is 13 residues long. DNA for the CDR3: TGTGCCAGCAGCGTAGTCCCAGGGGATGGCTACACCTTC. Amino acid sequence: CASSVVPGDGYTF. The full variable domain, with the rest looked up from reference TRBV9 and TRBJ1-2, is DSGVTQTPKHLITATGQRVTLRCSPRSGDLSVYWYQQSLDQGLQFLIQYYNGEERAKGNILERFSAQQFPDLHSELNLSSLELGDSALYFCASSVVPGDGYTFGSGTRLTVV.